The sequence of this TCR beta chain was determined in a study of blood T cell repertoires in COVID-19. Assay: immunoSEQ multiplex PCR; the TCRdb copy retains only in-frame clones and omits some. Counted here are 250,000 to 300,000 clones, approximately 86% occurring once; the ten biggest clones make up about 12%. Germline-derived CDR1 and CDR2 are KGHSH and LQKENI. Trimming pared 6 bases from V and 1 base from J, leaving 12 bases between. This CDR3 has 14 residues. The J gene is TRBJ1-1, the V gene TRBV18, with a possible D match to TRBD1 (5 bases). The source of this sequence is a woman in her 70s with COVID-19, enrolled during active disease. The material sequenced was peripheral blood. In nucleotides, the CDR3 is TGTGCCAGCTCTCCCTCCGGACAGAACACTGAAGCTTTCTTT. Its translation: CASSPSGQNTEAFF.